This is a list of T cell receptor beta chains from one sample in a study of cytomegalovirus exposure and HLA in healthy donors. Sequencing was performed with immunoSEQ multiplex PCR; in TCRdb, only in-frame clones are kept and a portion is missing. This table holds roughly 160,000 clones, roughly four fifths found once. The specimen sequenced was PBMCs. The source is a man in his fifties in good health and CMV-seropositive. Both conserved end residues are part of each CDR3. The order of the fields is V gene, J gene, CDR3 length, CDR3 protein.

v_gene: TRBV7-2
j_gene: TRBJ1-5
len: 18
CDR3aa: CASSLATDSIYSNQPQHF

v_gene: TRBV25-1
j_gene: TRBJ1-3
len: 17
CDR3aa: CASSEVGGQYSGNTIYF

v_gene: TRBV6-9
j_gene: TRBJ2-3
len: 14
CDR3aa: CASSPGLASDTQYF

v_gene: TRBV5-5
j_gene: TRBJ1-1
len: 16
CDR3aa: CASSLVQGQWNTEAFF

v_gene: TRBV19
j_gene: TRBJ2-7
len: 15
CDR3aa: CASSISPGGPYEQYF

v_gene: TRBV6-1
j_gene: TRBJ1-1
len: 15
CDR3aa: CASSEGALADTEAFF

v_gene: TRBV25-1
j_gene: TRBJ2-3
len: 16
CDR3aa: CASSEWAGGRTDTQYF

v_gene: TRBV6-5
j_gene: TRBJ2-7
len: 14
CDR3aa: CASTHMTNFYEQYF

v_gene: TRBV30
j_gene: TRBJ2-7
len: 14
CDR3aa: CAWSVQGPSHEQYF

v_gene: TRBV23-1
j_gene: TRBJ1-6
len: 20
CDR3aa: CASSQGDSFHPSSYNSPLHF

v_gene: TRBV6-1
j_gene: TRBJ2-7
len: 15
CDR3aa: CASSEEGWAGHEQYF

v_gene: TRBV27
j_gene: TRBJ1-1
len: 18
CDR3aa: CASSLYTDPYRGRTEAFF

v_gene: TRBV14
j_gene: TRBJ2-3
len: 17
CDR3aa: CASSQDSGGQSLYTQYF

v_gene: TRBV29-1
j_gene: TRBJ1-1
len: 16
CDR3aa: CSVWGLLMGGNTEAFF

v_gene: TRBV7-6
j_gene: TRBJ2-3
len: 16
CDR3aa: CASSLGSSGTRDTQYF

v_gene: TRBV21-1
j_gene: TRBJ2-7
len: 16
CDR3aa: CASSNDNSGSAYEQYF

v_gene: TRBV28
j_gene: TRBJ2-2
len: 19
CDR3aa: CASSSKTGTGVLYTGELFF

v_gene: TRBV9
j_gene: TRBJ2-2
len: 15
CDR3aa: CASSAGTGRTGELFF

v_gene: TRBV5-8
j_gene: TRBJ2-7
len: 15
CDR3aa: CASSWTGGLYNEQYF

v_gene: TRBV11-1
j_gene: TRBJ1-1
len: 13
CDR3aa: CASSFSSGSEAFF

v_gene: TRBV7-2
j_gene: TRBJ2-7
len: 14
CDR3aa: CASSLDSRGWDPDF

v_gene: TRBV4-3
j_gene: TRBJ2-7
len: 16
CDR3aa: CASSQEPGLAGGEQYF

v_gene: TRBV7-9
j_gene: TRBJ2-1
len: 14
CDR3aa: CASSRTSGSNEQFF

v_gene: TRBV27
j_gene: TRBJ1-4
len: 18
CDR3aa: CASSPRWDTVGTNEKLFF

v_gene: TRBV27
j_gene: TRBJ2-1
len: 18
CDR3aa: CASNKLSRQAGGYNEQFF

v_gene: TRBV5-4
j_gene: TRBJ2-1
len: 14
CDR3aa: CASSLTFSSGEQFF

v_gene: TRBV9
j_gene: TRBJ1-1
len: 13
CDR3aa: CASSVGGRAEAFF

v_gene: TRBV6-5
j_gene: TRBJ2-7
len: 16
CDR3aa: CASSYSFSQGAAEQYF

v_gene: TRBV28
j_gene: TRBJ1-4
len: 14
CDR3aa: CASSDLRVDEKLFF

v_gene: TRBV11-2
j_gene: TRBJ2-1
len: 14
CDR3aa: CASSFREGYDEQFF

v_gene: TRBV7-2
j_gene: TRBJ1-2
len: 13
CDR3aa: CASSLDRSNGYTF

v_gene: TRBV6-5
j_gene: TRBJ1-6
len: 15
CDR3aa: CASTRTGGLSSPLHF

v_gene: TRBV7-9
j_gene: TRBJ2-7
len: 14
CDR3aa: CASSRGGEAYEQYF

v_gene: TRBV23-1
j_gene: TRBJ1-1
len: 16
CDR3aa: CASSQSGTDMNTEAFF

v_gene: TRBV5-4
j_gene: TRBJ2-7
len: 15
CDR3aa: CASSVDGSGSYEQYF

v_gene: TRBV2
j_gene: TRBJ1-1
len: 14
CDR3aa: CASSDRTANTEAFF

v_gene: TRBV7-9
j_gene: TRBJ2-3
len: 16
CDR3aa: CASSLGVQGATDTQYF

v_gene: TRBV6-5
j_gene: TRBJ2-7
len: 12
CDR3aa: CASSYSSGEQYF

v_gene: TRBV10-3
j_gene: TRBJ2-1
len: 16
CDR3aa: CAISESGTSGNNEQFF

v_gene: TRBV19
j_gene: TRBJ2-7
len: 14
CDR3aa: CASSTDGSTYEQYF

v_gene: TRBV11-1
j_gene: TRBJ2-7
len: 15
CDR3aa: CASSATREPLNEQYF

v_gene: TRBV28
j_gene: TRBJ2-1
len: 18
CDR3aa: CASSFYGVAEGRVSEQFF

v_gene: TRBV19
j_gene: TRBJ2-3
len: 15
CDR3aa: CASSNRLAGVDTQYF

v_gene: TRBV7-3
j_gene: TRBJ1-2
len: 16
CDR3aa: CASSPGTPVSNYGYTF

v_gene: TRBV28
j_gene: TRBJ1-2
len: 16
CDR3aa: CASTKAGTGVPYGYTF

v_gene: TRBV5-4
j_gene: TRBJ1-2
len: 13
CDR3aa: CASSLVTGDGYTF

v_gene: TRBV19
j_gene: TRBJ1-3
len: 14
CDR3aa: CASRQGLTGNTIYF

v_gene: TRBV7-2
j_gene: TRBJ1-6
len: 15
CDR3aa: CASSSQGNGNSPLHF

v_gene: TRBV7-2
j_gene: TRBJ2-3
len: 17
CDR3aa: CASSSELAGVPTDTQYF

v_gene: TRBV5-4
j_gene: TRBJ2-1
len: 15
CDR3aa: CASSLDLRSYNEQFF

v_gene: TRBV30
j_gene: TRBJ2-1
len: 11
CDR3aa: CARDRGNEQFF

v_gene: TRBV6-5
j_gene: TRBJ1-1
len: 15
CDR3aa: CASSPTGRRGTEAFF

v_gene: TRBV30
j_gene: TRBJ2-3
len: 13
CDR3aa: CAGGVVGKDTQYF

v_gene: TRBV10-2
j_gene: TRBJ2-1
len: 18
CDR3aa: CASTRTGGLGARSGEQFF

v_gene: TRBV7-2
j_gene: TRBJ2-3
len: 17
CDR3aa: CASSLQVTSGSTDTQYF

v_gene: TRBV7-8
j_gene: TRBJ1-3
len: 15
CDR3aa: CASSLGTGLRNTIYF

v_gene: TRBV28
j_gene: TRBJ1-4
len: 14
CDR3aa: CATQDRAVSEKLFF

v_gene: TRBV6-6
j_gene: TRBJ1-2
len: 14
CDR3aa: CASSFTGTDNGYTF

v_gene: TRBV4-2
j_gene: TRBJ2-7
len: 14
CDR3aa: CASSQRTGSYEQYF